The rows below give T cell receptor beta chains drawn from one sample of a study of cytomegalovirus exposure and HLA in healthy donors. TCRdb's table, derived via immunoSEQ multiplex PCR, lists solely in-frame clones and lacks some. The sample's table shows about 99,000 clones. The source material was PBMCs. Receptors were obtained from a middle-aged man in good health and CMV-seronegative. Both conserved end residues are part of each CDR3. D genes are given only for firm matches.

cdr3_nt cdr3_aa cdr3_length j_call d_call v_call
TGCAGCGTTGAAGGGGGGGTTACCCCAGATACGCAGTATTTT CSVEGGVTPDTQYF 14 TRBJ2-3 NA TRBV29-1
TGTGCCAGCAGCGTAGGACTAGCGGGAGGATCCGGGGAGCTGTTTTTT CASSVGLAGGSGELFF 16 TRBJ2-2 TRBD2 TRBV9
TGTGCCAGCAGCCCACCGACAGGGCAGGAGACCCAGTACTTC CASSPPTGQETQYF 14 TRBJ2-5 TRBD1 TRBV7-9
TGCGCCAGCAACGGGGAGGATCAGCCCCAGCATTTT CASNGEDQPQHF 12 TRBJ1-5 NA TRBV5-1
TGTGCCAGCAGCTTGGATCTCGGTCAAGAGACCCAGTACTTC CASSLDLGQETQYF 14 TRBJ2-5 NA TRBV5-4
TGTGCCAGTGGTGAGCGGGGGGCCAGCACAGATACGCAGTATTTT CASGERGASTDTQYF 15 TRBJ2-3 TRBD2 TRBV19
TGTGCCAGCAGTTTTATTGGGCAGGGGGCAAAGAACGAGCAGTACTTC CASSFIGQGAKNEQYF 16 TRBJ2-7 TRBD1 TRBV28
TGTGCCAGCAGCCGAGGGGCTTCAAGCGGGGGGGAGCAGTACTTC CASSRGASSGGEQYF 15 TRBJ2-7 TRBD2 TRBV7-9
TGTGCCAGCAGCTTAGCTCTTTTGGGCCACACTGAAGCTTTCTTT CASSLALLGHTEAFF 15 TRBJ1-1 NA TRBV7-2
TGCGCCAGCAGCCCTGCAGCGAGCTCCTACGAGCAGTACTTC CASSPAASSYEQYF 14 TRBJ2-7 NA TRBV4-3
TGCGCCAGCAGCTTAGACAGGGTCACTCCAGACAATGAGCAGTTCTTC CASSLDRVTPDNEQFF 16 TRBJ2-1 TRBD1 TRBV10-1
TGCGCCAGCAGCCAAGAAGTGACAGGGTTTTATCGATGGCACGAGCAGTACTTC CASSQEVTGFYRWHEQYF 18 TRBJ2-7 TRBD1 TRBV4-3
TGCGCCAGCAGCTTGGGGGACAGGGGTCTGTACACTGAAGCTTTCTTT CASSLGDRGLYTEAFF 16 TRBJ1-1 TRBD1 TRBV5-1
TGTGCCAGCAGTTACTCGCAGATCTTACGCAATGAGCAGTTCTTC CASSYSQILRNEQFF 15 TRBJ2-1 NA TRBV6-5
TGTGCCAGCAGCGTCCGGGACAGACTTCGGCCCCAGCATTTT CASSVRDRLRPQHF 14 TRBJ1-5 TRBD1 TRBV7-2
TGTGCCAGCAGCTTGGGTCGTGAGGGTACGCAGTATTTT CASSLGREGTQYF 13 TRBJ2-3 NA TRBV7-2
TGTGCCAGCAGCTTAATTGTATTTCCGGGGGGCTCCTACAATGAGCAGTTCTTC CASSLIVFPGGSYNEQFF 18 TRBJ2-1 TRBD2 TRBV7-2
TGTGCCAGCAGTCGGGACAGGGGGCGAACAAGCTCCTATAATTCACCCCTCCACTTT CASSRDRGRTSSYNSPLHF 19 TRBJ1-6 TRBD1 TRBV7-6
TGTGCCAGCAGCTTTGGGCAGAACCAAAACACAGATACGCAGTATTTT CASSFGQNQNTDTQYF 16 TRBJ2-3 NA TRBV5-4
TGTGCCAGCAGCTTAGGGCTCAGGAATGTTTATGGCTACACCTTC CASSLGLRNVYGYTF 15 TRBJ1-2 NA TRBV7-8
TGCGCCAGCAGCCCATCGACAGGGGGCACCTACGAGCAGTACTTC CASSPSTGGTYEQYF 15 TRBJ2-7 TRBD1 TRBV4-3
TGCGCCAGCAGCCCGTTACAGGGGGCAGCCAAAAACATTCAGTACTTC CASSPLQGAAKNIQYF 16 TRBJ2-4 TRBD1 TRBV5-1
TGTGCCTGGAGTACGGGGACTAGCGGGGGGGCCAATGAGCAGTTCTTC CAWSTGTSGGANEQFF 16 TRBJ2-1 TRBD2 TRBV30
TGTGCCAGCAGTGACCCTATGGGGAGGGGCAATCAGCCCCAGCATTTT CASSDPMGRGNQPQHF 16 TRBJ1-5 NA TRBV28
TGTGCCAGCAGTTACTCGAGTCAGGGCGACTATGGCTACACCTTC CASSYSSQGDYGYTF 15 TRBJ1-2 NA TRBV6-5
TGTGCCAGCAGCCGCTTCCATATAGGGGCGGGAATTAATGAGCAGTTCTTC CASSRFHIGAGINEQFF 17 TRBJ2-1 NA TRBV14